Each of the 31 T cell receptor beta chains below was sequenced from the same sample in a study of neurological immune-mediated disorders. Documented time point: longitudinal time-point 1 (baseline). A single record per CDR3 protein comes from TCRdb applying MiXCR to the 5' RACE reads. The table has about 60,000 distinct CDR3 sequences, around 10% seen once. Sample: PBMCs. The source is a male donor with HTLV-1-associated myelopathy (HAM/TSP).

This clonotype appeared many times. The genes are TRBV5-1 and TRBJ1-3; no firm D call. The CDR3 sequence is 12 residues long. Trimming left V 4 bases short and J 4 bases short, with 6 bases between. Germline CDR1 SGHRS, CDR2 YFSETQ. In nucleotides, the CDR3 is TGCGCCAGCAGCCCTGAGGGAAACACCATATATTTT. Translation gives CASSPEGNTIYF.

This clonotype was seen many times. The CDR3 region is CASSVDGTGSTEQYF. The CDR3 nucleotides read TGTGCCAGCAGCGTAGATGGGACAGGGTCGACCGAGCAGTACTTC. The genes are TRBV9 and TRBJ2-7; 9 bases align to TRBD1. The CDR3 has 15 residues. Germline trimming cut 0 bases from V and 6 bases from J; bases unmatched to any gene: 7. The germline V gene has CDR1 SGDLS and CDR2 YYNGEE.

J is TRBJ2-3 and V is TRBV7-9, with 10 bases that match TRBD2. Trimming at V came to 1 base and at J to 3 bases, leaving 1 base not matched to a gene. Germline V gives CDR1 SEHNR, CDR2 FQNEAQ (reference sequence). This CDR3 is built from 15 residues. This CDR3 reads CASSLGTSGTDTQYF. CDR3 nucleotide sequence: TGTGCCAGCAGCTTAGGGACTAGCGGTACAGATACGCAGTATTTT.

This clonotype was seen at least ten times. The chain combines TRBV5-6 with TRBJ2-1; D may be TRBD1 or TRBD2 (6 bases each). The length of the CDR3 is 15 residues. V dropped 7 bases and J dropped 3 bases, with 17 bases sitting between them. CDR1 is SGHDT and CDR2 is YYEEEE in the germline V gene. This CDR3 is CASFRRRGFYNEQFF. CDR3 bases: TGTGCCAGCTTCCGAAGGAGGGGGTTCTACAATGAGCAGTTCTTC.

This clonotype was seen repeatedly, ten times or more. V is TRBV7-2 and J is TRBJ2-7; TRBD1 agrees at 7 bases. Per germline, CDR1 SGHTA and CDR2 FQGNSA. V gave up 6 bases and J gave up 2 bases; unmatched junction bases: 13. The CDR3 has 16 amino acids. The CDR3 DNA follows: TGTGCCAGCAGTTCAGCTAATCCGGGACAGACCTACGAGCAGTACTTC. Translating it yields CASSSANPGQTYEQYF.

This clonotype was seen repeatedly, ten times or more. Here the CDR3 DNA reads TGTGCCACTGGGGCTAGCGGGGGTCCCTTTGACAATGAGCAGTTCTTC. This gives the protein CATGASGGPFDNEQFF. V and J are TRBV7-6 and TRBJ2-1, with TRBD2 identical over 10 bases. V shed 10 bases and J 5 bases; nucleotides not matched to a gene: 14. The length of the CDR3 is 16 residues. CDR1 is SGHVS and CDR2 is FNYEAQ in the germline V gene.

In the case of this clonotype: Possible read error: a much larger clone is one base away. The chain couples TRBV11-3 to TRBJ2-3; 7 bases are shared with TRBD2. CDR1 and CDR2 from the germline V gene are SGHNT and YENEEA. The CDR3 runs 17 residues. Trimming took 5 bases from V and 5 from J; bases not matched to a gene: 16. The CDR3 reads CASSHGLGRYWGDTQYF. The DNA of the CDR3 is TGTGCCAGCAGCCATGGACTAGGCCGTTACTGGGGAGATACGCAGTATTTT.

Ten or more counts support this clonotype. This chain joins TRBV20-1 and TRBJ1-6; TRBD1 matches 8 bases. With 5 bases clipped from V and 7 bases from J, the junction kept 13 bases outside the gene matches. The CDR3 is made up of 16 amino acids. Germline loops: CDR1 DFQATT, CDR2 SNEGSKA (reference sequence). In nucleotides, the CDR3 is TGCAGTGCTCGACAGGGGCTCAGCGGGGGGAATTCACCCCTCCACTTT. Amino acid sequence: CSARQGLSGGNSPLHF.

This clonotype was picked up many times. The CDR3 loop reads CASGLEYGYTF. Here the CDR3 DNA reads TGTGCCAGTGGACTAGAGTATGGCTACACCTTC. The V and J genes are TRBV28 and TRBJ1-2; D gene uncertain. Between the trimmed V and J ends, which lost 9 bases and 5 bases, there was a span of 10 bases. Germline CDR1 MDHEN, CDR2 SYDVKM. This CDR3 comprises 11 residues.

This clonotype came up many times. The V and J genes are TRBV15 and TRBJ2-2; D ambiguous. This CDR3 is built from 14 residues. V lost 0 bases to trimming and J lost 3 bases, with 5 bases between them. Germline CDR1 reads LNHNV; CDR2 reads YYDKDF (reference sequence). The CDR3 DNA follows: TGTGCCACCAGCAGAGAACAGTACACCGGGGAGCTGTTTTTT. This gives the protein CATSREQYTGELFF.

The chain is built from TRBV12-3 or TRBV12-4 and TRBJ2-1; D is undetermined. The CDR3 length is 13 residues. Trimming shortened V by 2 bases and J by 6 bases, and 8 bases separated the two germline ends. Written as DNA, the CDR3 is TGTGCCAGCAGTTTACCTCCGGTCAATGAGCAGTTCTTC. Protein product: CASSLPPVNEQFF.

By share, this clonotype counts as medium-sized. The genes are TRBV7-9 and TRBJ2-1; D is perhaps TRBD1 (6 bases). CDR1 SEHNR and CDR2 FQNEAQ come from the germline V gene (reference sequence). CDR3 length: 13 residues. The germline V and J ends were trimmed by 5 bases and 8 bases, with 13 bases remaining between them. The CDR3 region is CASSPNRAHEQFF. DNA for the CDR3: TGTGCCAGCAGCCCAAACAGGGCTCATGAGCAGTTCTTC.

There are many counts of this clonotype. V gene TRBV20-1 combines with J gene TRBJ1-3; unclear D gene. Germline assignment: CDR1 DFQATT and CDR2 SNEGSKA (reference sequence). The CDR3 spans 16 residues. Trimming left V 6 bases short and J 0 bases short, with 18 bases between. CDR3 sequence (DNA): TGCAGTGCGCCAGCCCTCGGGAGTATCTCTGGAAACACCATATATTTT. The encoded protein is CSAPALGSISGNTIYF.

Worth noting for this clonotype: Possible read error: a much larger clone is one base away. The gene calls are TRBV5-1 and TRBJ2-7; D may be TRBD1 or TRBD2 (5 bases each). Trimming removed 6 bases from V and 2 bases from J, with 15 bases in between. CDR1 and CDR2 from the germline V gene are SGHRS and YFSETQ. There are 14 residues in the CDR3. CDR3 nucleotides: TGCGCCAGCATCTTTTCGACGGGACCCTACGAGCAGTACTTC. Encoded protein: CASIFSTGPYEQYF.

This clonotype was counted many times. V is TRBV5-1 and J is TRBJ2-7; possibly TRBD2 for D (6 bases). The germline V gene encodes CDR1 SGHRS and CDR2 YFSETQ. The CDR3 spans 15 residues. Trimming took 0 bases from V and 0 from J, leaving 10 bases between them. CDR3 in amino acids: CASSLAAGSSYEQYF. CDR3 bases: TGCGCCAGCAGCTTGGCTGCGGGGAGCTCCTACGAGCAGTACTTC.

This clonotype has at least ten counts. The rearrangement uses TRBV19 and TRBJ1-1; D is undetermined. The CDR3 is 13 residues long. Trimming removed 0 bases at V and 5 bases at J, with 7 bases between. Germline assignment: CDR1 LNHDA and CDR2 SQIVND (reference sequence). The CDR3 region is CASSIDGDTEAFF. For the CDR3, the DNA is TGTGCCAGTAGTATAGATGGAGATACTGAAGCTTTCTTT.

The chain has TRBV6-5 and TRBJ1-2, with D unresolved. CDR1 and CDR2 from the germline V gene are MNHEY and SVGAGI. The CDR3 spans 12 residues. Trimming took 6 bases from V and 5 from J, leaving 10 bases between them. The CDR3 bases are TGTGCCAGCAGAACTGTACGGTATGGCTACACCTTC. Its protein product is CASRTVRYGYTF.

The table lists this clonotype with many counts. This chain uses TRBV20-1 with TRBJ2-2; perhaps TRBD2 as D (5 bases). CDR3 length: 12 amino acids. With 6 bases removed from V and 8 bases from J, the gap between germline ends came to 13 bases. Germline CDR1 DFQATT, CDR2 SNEGSKA (reference sequence). CDR3 sequence (DNA): TGCAGTGCCGCGAGGGCCCGAGGGGAGCTGTTTTTT. It translates to CSAARARGELFF.

This clonotype has a count of ten or more. The chain joins TRBV12-3 or TRBV12-4 to TRBJ2-1, with D tentatively TRBD1 (5 bases). Trimming pared 3 bases from V and 9 bases from J, leaving 15 bases between. CDR3 length: 14 residues. CDR3 nucleotides: TGTGCCAGCAGTTTCTACCAGGGTCAGGGTGAGCAGTTCTTC. Its translation: CASSFYQGQGEQFF.

V is TRBV19 and J is TRBJ1-5, with TRBD1 as a possible D gene (5 bases). The CDR3 totals 15 residues. Trimming took off 7 bases at V and 5 bases at J, with 18 bases between the two ends. Germline V gene sequence: CDR1 LNHDA, CDR2 SQIVND (reference sequence). The CDR3 region is CASNLVGGGDQPQHF. Here the CDR3 DNA reads TGTGCCAGTAATCTGGTGGGGGGAGGAGATCAGCCCCAGCATTTT.

The CDR3 here is CATNPAGGNEQFF. The CDR3 DNA reads TGCGCCACCAACCCCGCGGGGGGCAATGAGCAGTTCTTC. This chain joins TRBV5-1 and TRBJ2-1; 8 bases agree with TRBD2. Unmatched junction bases numbered 8, after V lost 9 bases and J lost 6 bases. The CDR3 covers 13 residues. Per germline, CDR1 SGHRS and CDR2 YFSETQ.

This clonotype has a count of ten or more. This rearrangement joins TRBV12-3 or TRBV12-4 to TRBJ1-1; D is perhaps TRBD1 (6 bases). This CDR3 comprises 11 residues. V was clipped by 5 bases and J by 9 bases, with 10 bases between them. CDR3 region: CASSPTGKAFF. In nucleotides, the CDR3 is TGTGCCAGCAGTCCTACAGGGAAAGCTTTCTTT.

This clonotype showed up many times. The chain employs TRBV28 and TRBJ1-6; D unresolved. CDR3 length equals 17 residues. Germline CDR1 and CDR2: MDHEN and SYDVKM. Between the trimmed V and J ends, which lost 3 bases and 10 bases, there was a span of 22 bases. The CDR3 DNA follows: TGTGCCAGCAGTTTCCCTTCGGCGGACGGTAACCGATCACCCCTCCACTTT. This translates into CASSFPSADGNRSPLHF.

In its sample, this clonotype was seen a few times. V gene TRBV4-3 combines with J gene TRBJ2-1; no reliable D call. With 0 bases removed from V and 6 bases from J, the gap between germline ends came to 9 bases. The CDR3 has 14 amino acids. In germline, CDR1 is LGHNA, CDR2 YSLEER. CDR3 residues: CASSQDAWGNEQFF. The CDR3 coding sequence is TGCGCCAGCAGCCAAGACGCCTGGGGCAATGAGCAGTTCTTC.

This clonotype was seen at least ten times. This chain connects TRBV5-1 to TRBJ2-5, with D perhaps matching TRBD1 or TRBD2 (6 bases each). Trimming stripped 7 bases from V and 2 bases from J, with 21 bases between. Germline-derived CDR1 and CDR2 are SGHRS and YFSETQ. The CDR3 is 16 residues long. CDR3 sequence: CASVGGNRGDQETQYF. The CDR3, as DNA: TGCGCCAGCGTGGGGGGCAACCGCGGGGATCAAGAGACCCAGTACTTC.

Ten or more counts support this clonotype. J is TRBJ2-5 and V is TRBV5-1; D gene uncertain. The CDR3 covers 11 residues. Trimming removed 3 bases at V and 2 bases at J, with 2 bases between. CDR1 is SGHRS and CDR2 is YFSETQ in the germline V gene. In DNA, the CDR3 is TGCGCCAGCAGCTCACAAGAGACCCAGTACTTC. As protein: CASSSQETQYF.

This clonotype was counted a few times. The CDR3 loop reads CASSYPLAGVTGELFF. The DNA of the CDR3 is TGTGCCAGCAGTTACCCTTTGGCGGGGGTTACCGGGGAGCTGTTTTTT. J is TRBJ2-2 and V is TRBV6-6, with 7 bases identical to TRBD2. Trimming cost V 2 bases and J 5 bases; bases outside gene matches: 8. The CDR3 length is 16 residues. CDR1 is MNHNY and CDR2 is SVGAGI in the germline V gene (reference sequence).

This clonotype came up many times. DNA of the CDR3: TGCGCCAGCAGCTTGGAGGGCGCCTACACTGAAGCTTTCTTT. Protein: CASSLEGAYTEAFF. This chain connects TRBV5-1 to TRBJ1-1; D ambiguous. CDR1 SGHRS and CDR2 YFSETQ come from the germline V gene. CDR3 length equals 14 residues. V shed 0 bases and J shed 3 bases, with 9 bases lying between them.

This clonotype came up many times. This rearrangement joins TRBV3-1 to TRBJ1-5, with 10 bases lining up with TRBD1. The germline gives CDR1 LGHDT, CDR2 YNNKEL (reference sequence). This CDR3 has 16 residues. V lost 4 bases, J lost 1 base, and 4 bases stayed unmatched. This chain's CDR3 is CASSPGQGLSNQPQHF. CDR3 DNA: TGTGCCAGCAGCCCGGGACAGGGGTTGAGCAATCAGCCCCAGCATTTT.

This clonotype was counted ten times or more. This chain connects TRBV3-1 to TRBJ2-1; D not resolved. The germline CDR1 and CDR2 sequences are LGHDT and YNNKEL (reference sequence). Trimming cost V 6 bases and J 6 bases, with 15 bases left between them. This CDR3 has 14 amino acids. CDR3 nucleotide sequence: TGTGCCAGCAGTCGAATATTATTCGGCAATGAGCAGTTCTTC. It translates to CASSRILFGNEQFF.

This clonotype was seen ten or more times. The gene calls are TRBV10-1 and TRBJ2-1; 12 nucleotides match TRBD2. The length of the CDR3 is 16 residues. Germline CDR1 and CDR2: WNHNN and SYGVQD (reference sequence). Germline trimming cut 6 bases from V and 7 bases from J; bases unmatched to any gene: 10. The CDR3 here is CASSGASGGAGNEQFF. The CDR3 nucleotides are TGCGCCAGCAGCGGAGCTAGCGGGGGGGCGGGGAATGAGCAGTTCTTC.